This entry features one T cell receptor (beta chain) sequence. Germline CDR1 reads SGHNT; CDR2 reads YENEEA. The CDR3 has 14 residues. V was shortened by 5 bases and J by 2 bases, with 11 bases between the two germline ends. The source of the sample is a study of tumor-infiltrating lymphocytes in oesophageal squamous cell carcinoma. TCRdb redid the calling of the PCR reads with MiXCR, one entry per CDR3 protein. The repertoire consists of more than 9,500 distinct CDR3 sequences, with approximately 54% occurring once and the leading ten covering roughly a quarter. The chain is built from TRBV11-3 and TRBJ2-3; possible D gene TRBD2, 6 bases. Sequenced material: esophageal tumor tissue. The sequence was obtained from a male donor with esophageal squamous cell carcinoma. CDR3 in amino acids: CASSHRDFTDTQYF. CDR3 coding DNA: TGTGCCAGCAGCCACCGGGACTTCACAGATACGCAGTATTTT.